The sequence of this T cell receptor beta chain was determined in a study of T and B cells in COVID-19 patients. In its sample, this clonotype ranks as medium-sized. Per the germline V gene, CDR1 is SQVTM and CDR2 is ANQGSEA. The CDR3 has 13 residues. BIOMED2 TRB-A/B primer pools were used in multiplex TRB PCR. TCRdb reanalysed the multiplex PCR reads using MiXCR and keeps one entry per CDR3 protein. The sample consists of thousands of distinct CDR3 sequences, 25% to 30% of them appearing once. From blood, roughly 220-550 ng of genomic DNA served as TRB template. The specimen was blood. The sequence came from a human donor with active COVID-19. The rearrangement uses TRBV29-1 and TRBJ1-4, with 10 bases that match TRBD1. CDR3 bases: TGCAGTTGCGGACAGGGGGGGAATGAAAAACTGTTTTTT. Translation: CSCGQGGNEKLFF.